This record concerns one TCR beta chain sequence. Its antigen is as yet unknown. These data come from a study of Ad26.COV2.S vaccination and SARS-CoV-2 variants. Study results and caveats: After vaccination, substantial breadth of spike-specific CD8+ and CD4+ responses was reported.

Stated treatment: 19 received Ad26.COV2.S at low or high dose, single or two shots; about five received placebo; per-sample allocation not given. The samples were gathered on day 63 after the first injection of vaccine or placebo. Ad26 vector vaccine expressed Wuhan-strain SARS-CoV-2 spike. Germline V lookup: CDR1 MNHEY, CDR2 SMNVEV (reference sequence). The CDR3 length is 15 residues. V gave up 2 bases and J gave up 5 bases, with 10 bases separating them. Sequenced by immunoSEQ multiplex PCR; TCRdb stores in-frame clones only, minus some. There are fewer than 900,000 clones in the sample; about 89% occur only once, and 1.5% lies in the top ten.

The chain has TRBV27 and TRBJ1-6; D gene ambiguous. The sequencing here drew on peripheral blood, taken in a trial of Ad26.COV2.S vaccine versus placebo. The origin of this receptor is a person aged 18-60 years who received the Ad26.COV2.S COVID-19 vaccine or a placebo. This CDR3 reads CASSLGSVNNSPLHF. DNA of the CDR3: TGTGCCAGCAGTTTAGGGTCAGTTAATAATTCACCCCTCCACTTT.